The T cell receptor beta chain described here comes from a study of graft-versus-host responses after intestinal transplantation. Assay: immunoSEQ multiplex PCR; the TCRdb copy retains only in-frame clones and omits some. The sample holds about 100,000 clones, about 90% seen once. A word on this clone: Its specificity is unknown.

CDR1 is SNHLY, CDR2 FYNNEI, per germline. Trimming pared 4 bases from V and 7 bases from J, leaving 19 bases between. The CDR3 spans 15 residues. V is TRBV2 and J is TRBJ1-1, with D uncertain. This clonotype was obtained from a human donor who received an intestinal transplant. Sequencing used unstimulated CD4+ T cells sorted from spleen or lymph node cells, obtained before intestinal transplant. CDR3 residues: CASSGSLARALEAFF. In DNA, the CDR3 is TGTGCCAGCAGTGGATCCCTGGCGAGGGCACTTGAAGCTTTCTTT.